Below are 10 T cell receptor beta chains sequenced from a single sample in a study of OX40 agonist ivuxolimab in advanced cancers. Measured with immunoSEQ multiplex PCR; TCRdb has only the in-frame clones, and not every one. The table has around 33,000 clones, around nine tenths seen once; the top ten hold 4% to 4.5%. This material consisted of CD4+ or CD8+ T cells sorted from blood, taken in a trial of the OX40 agonist ivuxolimab. The receptors shown here come from an adult with an advanced solid tumor such as melanoma, head and neck, liver or kidney cancer.

J is TRBJ2-3 and V is TRBV5-4; 13 nucleotides align to TRBD2. Losses at the gene ends were 3 bases for V and 2 bases for J; bases not matched to a gene: 3. The CDR3 is 16 residues long. Germline lookup yields CDR1 SGHNT and CDR2 YYREEE (reference sequence). CDR3: CASSSGLAGATDTQYF. The DNA of the CDR3 is TGTGCCAGCAGCTCCGGACTAGCGGGGGCCACAGATACGCAGTATTTT. Complete variable domain (other parts from reference TRBV5-4 and TRBJ2-3): ETGVTQSPTHLIKTRGQQVTLRCSSQSGHNTVSWYQQALGQGPQFIFQYYREEENGRGNFPPRFSGLQFPNYSSELNVNALELDDSALYLCASSSGLAGATDTQYFGPGTRLTVL.

The rearrangement links TRBV5-4 to TRBJ2-7; D is perhaps TRBD1 (7 bases). The length of the CDR3 is 16 residues. In germline, CDR1 is SGHNT, CDR2 YYREEE (reference sequence). V lost 2 bases, J lost 1 base, and 16 bases lay in between. CDR3 bases: TGTGCCAGCAGCTTTCAGGGGGGTCACCCATCCTACGAGCAGTACTTC. It is translated as CASSFQGGHPSYEQYF.

J is TRBJ1-2 and V is TRBV28, with D uncertain. This CDR3 comprises 14 residues. The V gene's germline CDR1 is MDHEN and CDR2 SYDVKM. V dropped 2 bases and J dropped 2 bases, with 9 bases sitting between them. The DNA for the CDR3 is TGTGCCAGCAGTTTAGGGCGGCGGAACTATGGCTACACCTTC. Its protein is CASSLGRRNYGYTF.

The chain employs TRBV18 and TRBJ1-6; no definite D call. Between the trimmed V and J ends, which lost 3 bases and 0 bases, there was a span of 12 bases. The germline V gene encodes CDR1 KGHSH and CDR2 LQKENI. This CDR3 comprises 17 residues. This chain's CDR3 is CASSPSAGSSYNSPLHF. CDR3 sequence (DNA): TGTGCCAGCTCACCCTCGGCGGGGAGCTCCTATAATTCACCCCTCCACTTT.

The genes are TRBV30 and TRBJ1-5; TRBD1 matches at 8 bases. The CDR3 has 13 amino acids. The germline V gene has CDR1 GTSNPN and CDR2 SVGIG (reference sequence). J gave up 8 bases and V 5 bases, and 8 bases lay outside the gene matches. In nucleotides, the CDR3 is TGTGCCTGGGCGACAGGGGATTTCAAGCCCCAGCATTTT. Encoded protein: CAWATGDFKPQHF. The variable domain in full, with the rest retrieved from reference TRBV30 and TRBJ1-5, is SQTIHQWPATLVQPVGSPLSLECTVEGTSNPNLYWYRQAAGRGLQLLFYSVGIGQISSEVPQNLSASRPQDRQFILSSKKLLLSDSGFYLCAWATGDFKPQHFGDGTRLSIL.

The chain carries TRBV9 and TRBJ2-5, with 14 bases that match TRBD2. Germline CDR1 reads SGDLS; CDR2 reads YYNGEE. The J segment lost 5 bases and the V segment lost 4 bases, leaving 7 bases of the junction unmatched. The CDR3 is made up of 16 amino acids. CDR3 DNA sequence: TGTGCCAGCAGCAAGACTAGCGGGGGGGCCGGGGAGACCCAGTACTTC. The encoded protein is CASSKTSGGAGETQYF. Full variable domain (rest looked up from reference TRBV9 and TRBJ2-5): DSGVTQTPKHLITATGQRVTLRCSPRSGDLSVYWYQQSLDQGLQFLIQYYNGEERAKGNILERFSAQQFPDLHSELNLSSLELGDSALYFCASSKTSGGAGETQYFGPGTRLLVL.

V and J are TRBV6-9 and TRBJ2-7; tentatively, D is TRBD1 or TRBD2 (5 bases each). V was shortened by 7 bases and J by 3 bases, with 19 bases between the two germline ends. The CDR3 length is 15 residues. Germline V gene lookup returns CDR1 MNHGY and CDR2 SVAAGI. The CDR3 DNA sequence: TGTGCCAGCACCAGAAAATCCGGGACGGTCTACGAGCAGTACTTC. As protein: CASTRKSGTVYEQYF.

This clone was observed a single time. DNA of the CDR3: TGCGCCAGCAGCTTTGGCCCCGAAGAGACCCAGTACTTC. Protein product: CASSFGPEETQYF. V usage is TRBV5-1 and J usage is TRBJ2-5, with unresolved D. Germline V gene sequence: CDR1 SGHRS, CDR2 YFSETQ. Trimming removed 2 bases from V and 3 bases from J, with 8 bases in between. The CDR3 sequence is 13 residues long.

The rearrangement links TRBV19 to TRBJ2-5, with D unresolved. The germline V and J ends were trimmed by 0 bases and 1 base, with 6 bases remaining between them. CDR3 length equals 14 residues. Germline V gene data show CDR1 as LNHDA and CDR2 as SQIVND (reference sequence). CDR3 nucleotides: TGTGCCAGTAGTATAGATCTGGGCCAAGAGACCCAGTACTTC. Protein product: CASSIDLGQETQYF. Using reference TRBV19 and TRBJ2-5 for the parts outside the CDR3, the full variable domain is DGGITQSPKYLFRKEGQNVTLSCEQNLNHDAMYWYRQDPGQGLRLIYYSQIVNDFQKGDIAEGYSVSREKKESFPLTVTSAQKNPTAFYLCASSIDLGQETQYFGPGTRLLVL.

As concerns this clone: Its ends do not fully match the called genes, so a read error is possible. The chain employs TRBV29-1 and TRBJ1-1; D gene unclear. Germline lookup yields CDR1 SQVTM and CDR2 ANQGSEA. The CDR3 has 15 residues. The CDR3 sequence is CSGFAGSSVNSEAFF. In nucleotides, the CDR3 is TGCAGCGGATTTGCGGGCAGTTCCGTTAACAGTGAAGCTTTCTTT.